The present entry profiles one T cell receptor (beta chain) with its context. The data derive from a study of OX40 agonist ivuxolimab in advanced cancers. Looking at the study overall: Those enrolled were roughly 80% male, with a mean age of about 66 years and ages from roughly 20 to 85.

The CDR3 extends over 14 amino acids. The V gene's germline CDR1 is ENHRY and CDR2 SYGVKD. V gave up 8 bases and J gave up 6 bases; unmatched junction bases: 7. Libraries were prepared by immunoSEQ multiplex PCR; TCRdb keeps only in-frame clonotypes and omits some of them. The table has 50,000 or so clones, nearly 90% seen once. The chain joins TRBV10-3 to TRBJ2-1, with TRBD2 matching 10 bases. The starting material was CD4+ or CD8+ T cells sorted from blood, obtained in a trial of the OX40 agonist ivuxolimab. The TCR sequence derives from an adult with an advanced solid tumor such as melanoma, head and neck, liver or kidney cancer. This CDR3 is CAIAQREGINEQFF. As DNA, the CDR3 is TGTGCCATCGCCCAGCGGGAGGGAATCAATGAGCAGTTCTTC.